The clone carrying this T cell receptor beta chain was counted once. The data derive from a study of blood T cell repertoires in COVID-19. The overall study: Acute-phase and convalescent COVID-19 samples originated in the United States, Italy and Spain. From T cells, B-cell-depleted T cells, or PBMCs came the material, which was cDNA or gDNA.

The CDR3 covers 14 residues. V lost 1 base to trimming and J lost 9 bases, with 15 bases between them. CDR1 and CDR2 from the germline V gene are MDHEN and SYDVKM. Original handling: Estimates of nucleated cell counts were drawn from the amplification of reference gene primers. Measured with immunoSEQ multiplex PCR; TCRdb has only the in-frame clones, and not every one. V and J calls and clone size come straight from that table; D and trimming were deduced from the DNA. The sample lists 130,000 or so clones, about 91% occurring once. Material: peripheral blood. The chain joins TRBV28 to TRBJ1-1; D may be TRBD1 (6 bases). The TCR sequence derives from a man aged 50-60 years with acute or convalescent COVID-19. In DNA, the CDR3 is TGTGCCAGCAGTTTATTCGGGGGGCGGAAGAAAGCTTTCTTT. The encoded protein is CASSLFGGRKKAFF.